What follows are 4 T cell receptor beta chains derived from one specimen sequenced in a study of blood T cell repertoires in COVID-19. Some clones are missing from TCRdb's copy, which holds only in-frame ones; the method was immunoSEQ multiplex PCR. The sample has approximately 350,000 clones; around 86% are singletons. Sequenced material: peripheral blood. These receptor sequences come from a woman aged 50 to 65 with COVID-19, enrolled during active disease.

This chain uses TRBV7-9 with TRBJ1-4, with D possibly matching TRBD1 (5 bases). The germline V and J ends were trimmed by 2 bases and 5 bases, with 12 bases remaining between them. Germline CDR1 reads SEHNR; CDR2 reads FQNEAQ (reference sequence). This CDR3 contains 15 residues. The CDR3 region is CASSLFLDTNEKLFF. The CDR3 bases are TGTGCCAGCAGCTTATTTCTGGACACAAATGAAAAACTGTTTTTT.

In DNA, the CDR3 is TGTGCCAGCAGCCGCGGACAGGGGTTCTCCGAGCAGTACTTC. This codes for CASSRGQGFSEQYF. The chain uses TRBV7-6 and TRBJ2-7, with 9 bases matching TRBD1. The CDR3 length is 14 residues. CDR1 is SGHVS, CDR2 FNYEAQ, per germline. V dropped 5 bases and J dropped 6; count of bases not matched to a gene: 8. Complete variable domain (other parts from reference TRBV7-6 and TRBJ2-7): GAGVSQSPRYKVTKRGQDVALRCDPISGHVSLYWYRQALGQGPEFLTYFNYEAQQDKSGLPNDRFSAERPEGSISTLTIQRTEQRDSAMYRCASSRGQGFSEQYFGPGTRLTVT.

This clone came up once. The gene calls are TRBV5-8 and TRBJ2-5, with D maybe TRBD2 (5 bases). The V end lost 4 bases, the J end lost 3 bases, and 22 bases lay between the germline ends. The germline V gene encodes CDR1 SGHTS and CDR2 YDEGEE. CDR3 length: 17 residues. CDR3 sequence: CASSRSGSGRSKETQYF. In nucleotides, the CDR3 is TGTGCCAGCAGCCGATCGGGAAGCGGAAGATCAAAAGAGACCCAGTACTTC. Together with reference TRBV5-8 and TRBJ2-5, the CDR3 gives the full variable domain: EAGVTQSPTHLIKTRGQQATLRCSPISGHTSVYWYQQALGLGLQFLLWYDEGEERNRGNFPPRFSGRQFPNYSSELNVNALELEDSALYLCASSRSGSGRSKETQYFGPGTRLLVL.

The chain links TRBV29-1 to TRBJ2-1; 10 bases map to TRBD1. Losses at the gene ends were 7 bases for V and 9 bases for J; bases not matched to a gene: 12. Looked up from germline, CDR1 is SQVTM and CDR2 is ANQGSEA. CDR3 length equals 14 residues. CDR3 region: CSARPDRGLGEQFF. CDR3 nucleotide sequence: TGCAGCGCCCGCCCGGACAGGGGGTTAGGTGAGCAGTTCTTC.